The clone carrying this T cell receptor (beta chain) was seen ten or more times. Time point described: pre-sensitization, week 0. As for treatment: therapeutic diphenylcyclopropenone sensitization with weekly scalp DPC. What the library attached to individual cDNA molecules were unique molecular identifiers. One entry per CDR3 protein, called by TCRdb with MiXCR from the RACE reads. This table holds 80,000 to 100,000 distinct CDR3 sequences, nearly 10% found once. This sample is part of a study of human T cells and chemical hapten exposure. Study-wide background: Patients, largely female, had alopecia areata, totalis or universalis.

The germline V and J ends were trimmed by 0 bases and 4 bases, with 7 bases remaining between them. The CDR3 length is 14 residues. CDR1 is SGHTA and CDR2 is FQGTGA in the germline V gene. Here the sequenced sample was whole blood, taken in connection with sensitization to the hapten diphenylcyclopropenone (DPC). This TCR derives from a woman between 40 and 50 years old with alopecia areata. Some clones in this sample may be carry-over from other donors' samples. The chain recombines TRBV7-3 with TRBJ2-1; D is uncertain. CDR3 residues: CASSLTRDYNEQFF. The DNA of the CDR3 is TGTGCCAGCAGCTTAACTCGAGATTACAATGAGCAGTTCTTC.